This T cell receptor beta chain was recorded in a study of OX40 agonist ivuxolimab in advanced cancers. Study background: Hepatocellular carcinoma, melanoma, renal cell or head and neck cancer occurred in dose-escalation patients. Findings and limits, study-wide: CD4+ and CD8+ blood T cells expanded clonally by week 6 at 0.1 to 3.0 mg/kg.

The count of this clone is one. What it binds is not known. The data were produced by immunoSEQ multiplex PCR, yet TCRdb's version contains in-frame clones alone and is incomplete. This sample yields about 60,000 clones, of which 93% are seen a single time; around a sixth belongs to the top ten. The investigators sampled blood at baseline, at cycle 4 day 1, and at cycle 7 day 1. Germline assignment: CDR1 SGHRS and CDR2 YFSETQ. The CDR3 consists of 14 residues. V gave up 0 bases and J gave up 9 bases, with 13 bases separating them. The chain joins TRBV5-1 to TRBJ2-1; tentatively, D is TRBD2 (7 bases). Specimen: CD4+ or CD8+ T cells sorted from blood, collected in a trial of the OX40 agonist ivuxolimab. The clonotype comes from an adult with an advanced solid tumor such as melanoma, head and neck, liver or kidney cancer. The CDR3 DNA follows: TGCGCCAGCAGCTTGGCCTCGGGGGGCGTTGAGCAGTTCTTC. Translating it yields CASSLASGGVEQFF.